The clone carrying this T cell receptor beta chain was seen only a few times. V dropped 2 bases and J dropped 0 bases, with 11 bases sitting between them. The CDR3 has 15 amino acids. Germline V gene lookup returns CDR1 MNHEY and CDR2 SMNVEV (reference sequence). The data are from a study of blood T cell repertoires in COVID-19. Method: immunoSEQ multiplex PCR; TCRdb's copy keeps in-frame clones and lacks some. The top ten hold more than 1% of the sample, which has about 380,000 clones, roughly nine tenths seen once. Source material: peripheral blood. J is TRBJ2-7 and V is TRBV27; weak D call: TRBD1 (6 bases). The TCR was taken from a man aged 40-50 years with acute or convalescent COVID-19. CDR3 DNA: TGTGCCAGCAGTTTAGGTCAGGGGCTCTCCTACGAGCAGTACTTC. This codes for CASSLGQGLSYEQYF.